This T cell receptor (beta chain) stems from a study of T cells in Graves' hyperthyroidism and ophthalmopathy. Blood was sampled at initial diagnosis of hyperthyroidism, prior to onset of any ophthalmopathy symptoms. This clonotype occurred many times. Its antigen remains unidentified. Study observations and caveats: Most thyroid clonotypes with frequency above 0.001 were detected in blood.

RNA transcripts yielded amplified TCR beta CDR3 regions. First-round RT-PCR with HTBI primers amplified the TCR CDR3 region. TCRdb independently ran MiXCR on the multiplex PCR reads; one entry per CDR3 protein. The table records 550,000 to 850,000 distinct CDR3 sequences, around 19% of them present only once. CDR3 size: 15 residues. Trimming at V came to 0 bases and at J to 5 bases, leaving 4 bases not matched to a gene. Germline lookup yields CDR1 SGHDT and CDR2 YYEEEE. The rearrangement uses TRBV5-6 and TRBJ2-3; 9 positions agree with TRBD2. What was sequenced was blood. The clonotype originates from a woman aged 45-65 years with Graves' hyperthyroidism that later progressed to Graves' ophthalmopathy. CDR3 sequence: CASSLVAGEGDTQYF. CDR3 in DNA: TGTGCCAGCAGCTTGGTAGCGGGGGAGGGAGATACGCAGTATTTT.